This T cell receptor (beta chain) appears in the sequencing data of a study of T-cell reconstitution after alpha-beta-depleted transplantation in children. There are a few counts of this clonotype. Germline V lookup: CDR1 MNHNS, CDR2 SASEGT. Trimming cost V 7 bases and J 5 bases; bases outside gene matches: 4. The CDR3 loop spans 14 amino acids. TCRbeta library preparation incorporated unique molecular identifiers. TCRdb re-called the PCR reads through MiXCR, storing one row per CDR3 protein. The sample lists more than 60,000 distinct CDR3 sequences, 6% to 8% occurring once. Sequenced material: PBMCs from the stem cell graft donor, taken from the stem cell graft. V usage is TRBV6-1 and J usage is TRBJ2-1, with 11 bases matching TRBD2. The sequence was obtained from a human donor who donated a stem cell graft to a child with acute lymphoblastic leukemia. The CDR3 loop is CASIAGLADNEQFF. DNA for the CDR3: TGTGCCAGCATTGCGGGACTAGCGGACAATGAGCAGTTCTTC.